The subject of this entry is one T cell receptor (beta chain). In its sample, this clonotype was seen a few times. It has no known antigen specificity. There are no base qualities to consult, and no much larger clone falls within one base. The TCR beta CDR3 regions were amplified from RNA transcripts. A first-round RT-PCR of the TCR CDR3 used the HTBI primer set with the Qiagen OneStep RT-PCR kit. A second multiplex PCR round built the libraries, followed by size selection and purification. Paired-end sequencing of the libraries was performed with 100 bp reads on an Illumina HiSeq2000. Per the authors' processing: SOAPnuke was used to process the raw data, throwing out any read that contained adapters or uncalled bases, had a mean Phred below 15, or lacked an exact constant-primer or identifier match. COPE v1.2.5 was used to merge high-quality paired reads, and clonotypes were defined as unique nucleotide sequences. MiTCR v1.1 was used to align the clonotypes against IMGT TRBV, TRBD and TRBJ reference segments. Analysis was restricted to V-J combinations with a frequency above 0.0001, which covered 99.2% of repertoires. The TCS score was defined as the ratio of F50 (clonal expansion) to E x V (chaos), calculated using BLOSUM62-based TCRdist between CDR3 peptides within each V-J. Welch's t-statistics and random forest reduced just over 500 V-J features to 10 to 15, which were used in a naive Bayes classifier (R e1071). TCRdb took the public reads, trimmed them with fastp at Q25, ran MiXCR for clone calling and kept in-frame beta chains. CDR3 protein duplicates are merged, each entry listing the most common genes and DNA. The V and J calls and clone size come from TCRdb's table, not from the authors' own analysis. Present in this sample are roughly 380,000 distinct CDR3 sequences, approximately 15% of which were seen just once. The ten largest clonotypes hold about 5% of the sample.

Stable Graves' hyperthyroidism was defined as no progression to ophthalmopathy during 18 months of follow-up. The hyperthyroidism patients were between 18 and 65 years old and newly diagnosed, with a disease duration of less than 2 months. Any patient with an uncontrolled infection, another autoimmune disease, pregnancy or lactation was excluded. Diagnoses relied on clinical symptoms, serum thyroxine and TRAb, thyroid ultrasound and orbital computed tomography. Ficoll-Paque density gradient centrifugation was used to isolate PBMCs from under 11 ml of fresh peripheral blood. Total RNA was extracted using Trizol reagent, and RNA quality was assessed on an Agilent 2100 Bioanalyzer. The sample comes from a study of T cells in Graves' hyperthyroidism and ophthalmopathy (dated by TCRdb to between 2018 and 2021). With regard to the full study: Peripheral blood samples were taken at the time of initial diagnosis, prior to any treatment. To identify TCR V-J signatures that set the groups apart, the researchers used a discovery cohort of 95 to 100 patients, made up of around 42 with Graves' ophthalmopathy and about 60 with stable Graves' hyperthyroidism. Whether ophthalmopathy could be predicted prospectively was tested in an independent validation cohort made up of approximately 19 hyperthyroidism patients plus 17 patients who later progressed to ophthalmopathy. The 95 to 100 discovery patients were randomly divided into training and test sets at a 7:3 ratio. The study also compared thyroid tissue and blood T-cell repertoires from about six Graves' hyperthyroidism patients. Once sampling was done, hyperthyroidism patients were given methimazole at a starting dose of 30 mg daily, whereas ophthalmopathy patients were given high-dose intravenous methylprednisolone. According to the paper, TCR Vbeta CDR3 sequencing was carried out on some 130 peripheral blood samples, which came from approximately 43 ophthalmopathy, around 74 hyperthyroidism and about 17 progressor patients. The full study reports these points: Blood samples also contained most of the expanded thyroid clonotypes (frequency above 0.001), which suggests that blood repertoires may reflect thyroid immune responses. In validation, the model predicted progression to ophthalmopathy with 55% to 71% sensitivity and roughly 72% specificity, a median of around 6.6 months before onset. A model built on a 13 V-J signature distinguished ophthalmopathy from stable hyperthyroidism, reaching 85% to 90% sensitivity and about 81% specificity in cross-validation and 80%/75% in testing. No statistical method was used to set the sample size in advance, and investigators knew the group allocation.

Including the terminal cysteine and phenylalanine, the CDR3 comprises 12 residues. Only the CDR3 DNA is retained, 36 bases long and in frame from the first base. CDR1 MNHNS and CDR2 SASEGT were looked up in the germline V gene. V gives up 6 bases and J gives up 8 bases, and the segment between their germline ends measures 11 bases. This receptor was identified in a woman aged 18-29 years with Graves' hyperthyroidism. The sequence joins TRBV6-1 to TRBJ2-1; the D gene is unclear. The material sequenced was blood. The base sequence is TGTGCCAGCAGCAGAGAAGGCTATGAGCAGTTCTTC. Translated, it reads CASSREGYEQFF.